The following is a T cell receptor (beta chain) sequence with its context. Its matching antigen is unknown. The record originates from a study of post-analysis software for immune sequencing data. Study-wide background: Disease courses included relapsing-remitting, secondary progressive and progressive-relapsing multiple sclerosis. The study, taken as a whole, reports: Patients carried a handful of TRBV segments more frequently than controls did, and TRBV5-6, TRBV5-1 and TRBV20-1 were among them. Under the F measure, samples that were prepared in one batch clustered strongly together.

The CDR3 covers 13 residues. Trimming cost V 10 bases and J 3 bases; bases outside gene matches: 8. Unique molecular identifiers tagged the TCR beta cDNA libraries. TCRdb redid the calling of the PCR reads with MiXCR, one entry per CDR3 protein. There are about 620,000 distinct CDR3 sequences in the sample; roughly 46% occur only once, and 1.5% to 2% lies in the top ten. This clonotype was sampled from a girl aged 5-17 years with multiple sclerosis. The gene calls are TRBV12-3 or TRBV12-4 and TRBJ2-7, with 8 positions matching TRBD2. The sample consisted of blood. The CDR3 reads CATGTRNRYEQYF. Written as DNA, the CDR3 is TGTGCCACCGGGACTAGGAACCGCTACGAGCAGTACTTC.